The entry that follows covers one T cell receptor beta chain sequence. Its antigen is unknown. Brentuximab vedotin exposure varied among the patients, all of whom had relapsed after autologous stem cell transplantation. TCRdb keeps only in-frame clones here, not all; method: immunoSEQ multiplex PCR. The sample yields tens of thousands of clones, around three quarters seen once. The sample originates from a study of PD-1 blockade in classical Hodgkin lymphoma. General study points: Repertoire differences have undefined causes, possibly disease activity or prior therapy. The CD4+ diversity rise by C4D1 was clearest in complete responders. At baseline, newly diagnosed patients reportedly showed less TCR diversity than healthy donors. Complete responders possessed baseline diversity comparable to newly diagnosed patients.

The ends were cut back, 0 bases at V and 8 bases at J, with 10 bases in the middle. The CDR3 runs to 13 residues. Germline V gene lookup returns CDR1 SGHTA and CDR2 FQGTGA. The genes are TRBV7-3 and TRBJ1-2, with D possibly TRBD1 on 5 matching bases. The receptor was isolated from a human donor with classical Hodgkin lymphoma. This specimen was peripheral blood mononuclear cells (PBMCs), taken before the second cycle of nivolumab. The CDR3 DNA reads TGTGCCAGCAGCTTAACAGGGGCGGGAGGCTACACCTTC. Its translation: CASSLTGAGGYTF. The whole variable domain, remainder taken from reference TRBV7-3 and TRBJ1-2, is GAGVSQTPSNKVTEKGKYVELRCDPISGHTALYWYRQSLGQGPEFLIYFQGTGAADDSGLPNDRFFAVRPEGSVSTLKIQRTERGDSAVYLCASSLTGAGGYTFGSGTRLTVV.